The rows below give T cell receptor beta chains drawn from one sample of a study of cytomegalovirus exposure and HLA in healthy donors. Data came from immunoSEQ multiplex PCR; TCRdb stores just in-frame clones and leaves some out. In the table there are 150,000 to 200,000 clones, roughly 89% of which are singletons. Input material: PBMCs. The receptors originated from a woman in her twenties or thirties in good health and CMV-seronegative. Both conserved end residues are part of each CDR3. The D gene is left open where the match is weak. Clone size, where shown, is once, few, many, or a class for clones that have expanded.

CDR3nt: TGTGCCAGCTCCGGGGGGGGTGTCTATGGCTACACCTTC
CDR3aa: CASSGGGVYGYTF
j_gene: TRBJ1-2
v_gene: TRBV27
d_gene: NA
abundance: once

CDR3nt: TGTGCCAGCAGCCTCCAGGGGGCTTCCTACGATCAGTACTTC
CDR3aa: CASSLQGASYDQYF
j_gene: TRBJ2-7
v_gene: TRBV6-5
d_gene: TRBD1
abundance: NA

CDR3nt: TGTGCCAGCAGCTCCACAGGGTGGAGGGGCTACACCTTC
CDR3aa: CASSSTGWRGYTF
j_gene: TRBJ1-2
v_gene: TRBV11-2
d_gene: NA
abundance: NA

CDR3nt: TGTGCCAGCGCCCCCGGGACAGGGGGGTACGAGCAGTACTTC
CDR3aa: CASAPGTGGYEQYF
j_gene: TRBJ2-7
v_gene: TRBV6-4
d_gene: TRBD1
abundance: NA

CDR3nt: TGTGCCAGCAGTTTATTGGACAGTGGCTATGGCTACACCTTC
CDR3aa: CASSLLDSGYGYTF
j_gene: TRBJ1-2
v_gene: TRBV28
d_gene: NA
abundance: NA

CDR3nt: TGTGCCAGCAGTCCTGGACAGGGGAGGAGGCAAGCTTTCTTT
CDR3aa: CASSPGQGRRQAFF
j_gene: TRBJ1-1
v_gene: TRBV11-2
d_gene: TRBD1
abundance: NA

CDR3nt: TGTGCCAGCAGCTCGGACAGGAAAGCTTTCTTT
CDR3aa: CASSSDRKAFF
j_gene: TRBJ1-1
v_gene: TRBV7-8
d_gene: TRBD1
abundance: NA

CDR3nt: TGTGCCAGCAGCTCGGTAGAGGGAGGGAATCAGCCCCAGCATTTT
CDR3aa: CASSSVEGGNQPQHF
j_gene: TRBJ1-5
v_gene: TRBV28
d_gene: NA
abundance: NA

CDR3nt: TGTGCCAGCCGGAAACCCCGGGACAGGGGCCATGAGCAGTTCTTC
CDR3aa: CASRKPRDRGHEQFF
j_gene: TRBJ2-1
v_gene: TRBV27
d_gene: TRBD1
abundance: NA

CDR3nt: TGTGCCAGCAGCGTAGGTCCGGGAGGACGACGTCCCACAGATACGCAGTATTTT
CDR3aa: CASSVGPGGRRPTDTQYF
j_gene: TRBJ2-3
v_gene: TRBV9
d_gene: TRBD2
abundance: NA

CDR3nt: TGTGCCAGCAGCTCCACCGGGGGAGATACGCAGTATTTT
CDR3aa: CASSSTGGDTQYF
j_gene: TRBJ2-3
v_gene: TRBV7-6
d_gene: NA
abundance: once

CDR3nt: TGTGCCAGCAGCGCACTACAGGGGGCAAACACTGAAGCTTTCTTT
CDR3aa: CASSALQGANTEAFF
j_gene: TRBJ1-1
v_gene: TRBV9
d_gene: TRBD1
abundance: once

CDR3nt: TGTGCCACCAGCAGATCAATAGCGGGGGGGTACTCCTACGAGCAGTACTTC
CDR3aa: CATSRSIAGGYSYEQYF
j_gene: TRBJ2-7
v_gene: TRBV15
d_gene: TRBD2
abundance: NA

CDR3nt: TGCGCCAGCAGTGTGGGACAGTACGAGCAGTACTTC
CDR3aa: CASSVGQYEQYF
j_gene: TRBJ2-7
v_gene: TRBV10-2
d_gene: TRBD1
abundance: NA

CDR3nt: TGTGCCAGCAGCTTGACAGGGTCACCCTACGAGCAGTACTTC
CDR3aa: CASSLTGSPYEQYF
j_gene: TRBJ2-7
v_gene: TRBV7-9
d_gene: TRBD1
abundance: few

CDR3nt: TGCGCCAGCAGCCTGACAGCTCCCGACACCGGGGAGCTGTTTTTT
CDR3aa: CASSLTAPDTGELFF
j_gene: TRBJ2-2
v_gene: TRBV5-1
d_gene: NA
abundance: NA

CDR3nt: TGTGCCAGCAGCTCGGGCGGGGGTGGCATTCAGTACTTC
CDR3aa: CASSSGGGGIQYF
j_gene: TRBJ2-4
v_gene: TRBV7-2
d_gene: TRBD2
abundance: few

CDR3nt: TGTGCCAGCAGCTACCTAGCCGGGGAGCTGTTTTTT
CDR3aa: CASSYLAGELFF
j_gene: TRBJ2-2
v_gene: TRBV11-1
d_gene: NA
abundance: NA

CDR3nt: TGTGCCAGCATCGGTGGGCCCAGCACAGATACGCAGTATTTT
CDR3aa: CASIGGPSTDTQYF
j_gene: TRBJ2-3
v_gene: TRBV28
d_gene: NA
abundance: NA

CDR3nt: TGTTCCAGCAGCTCAGACAGGGTCGAGCAGTACTTC
CDR3aa: CSSSSDRVEQYF
j_gene: TRBJ2-7
v_gene: TRBV7-9
d_gene: TRBD1
abundance: NA

CDR3nt: TGTGCCAGCTCACCAAAGAGGGAGGGAAACACTGAAGCTTTCTTT
CDR3aa: CASSPKREGNTEAFF
j_gene: TRBJ1-1
v_gene: TRBV18
d_gene: NA
abundance: NA

CDR3nt: TGTGCCAGCAGTGGTAATCAGGGGAACACTGAAGCTTTCTTT
CDR3aa: CASSGNQGNTEAFF
j_gene: TRBJ1-1
v_gene: TRBV2
d_gene: NA
abundance: NA

CDR3nt: TGTGCCAGCAGTTTATCTGGAGGCAGATATCAGCCCCAGCATTTT
CDR3aa: CASSLSGGRYQPQHF
j_gene: TRBJ1-5
v_gene: TRBV27
d_gene: NA
abundance: NA

CDR3nt: TGCGCCAGCAGCCCCTCCCCGATTAGCGGGAGAGTCTACGAGCAGTACTTC
CDR3aa: CASSPSPISGRVYEQYF
j_gene: TRBJ2-7
v_gene: TRBV4-1
d_gene: TRBD2
abundance: NA

CDR3nt: TGTGCCAGCAGTGACAAGGACAGACTGAATCAGCCCCAGCATTTT
CDR3aa: CASSDKDRLNQPQHF
j_gene: TRBJ1-5
v_gene: TRBV6-4
d_gene: NA
abundance: NA

CDR3nt: TGTGCCAGCAGTTTATCCGGACTTGGATACGAGCAGTACTTC
CDR3aa: CASSLSGLGYEQYF
j_gene: TRBJ2-7
v_gene: TRBV28
d_gene: NA
abundance: NA

CDR3nt: TGTGCCAGCAGTGACTCGGGGGGACTCTATTACGCCGGGGAGCTGTTTTTT
CDR3aa: CASSDSGGLYYAGELFF
j_gene: TRBJ2-2
v_gene: TRBV6-4
d_gene: NA
abundance: NA

CDR3nt: TGTGCCAGCAGCAAAGTGAGAGGCTATCACTTC
CDR3aa: CASSKVRGYHF
j_gene: TRBJ2-7
v_gene: TRBV21-1
d_gene: NA
abundance: NA

CDR3nt: TGTGCCAGCAGTGAGAACTCTAGGGGGTACACCATATATTTT
CDR3aa: CASSENSRGYTIYF
j_gene: TRBJ1-3
v_gene: TRBV6-1
d_gene: NA
abundance: NA

CDR3nt: TGTGCCAGCAGTTTAGCGGGGACAGGGTTCTTTGCTGAAGCTTTCTTT
CDR3aa: CASSLAGTGFFAEAFF
j_gene: TRBJ1-1
v_gene: TRBV27
d_gene: TRBD1
abundance: NA

CDR3nt: TGTGCCAGCAGCCACGGGCGGGGGGGCGGCGATGAGCAGTTCTTC
CDR3aa: CASSHGRGGGDEQFF
j_gene: TRBJ2-1
v_gene: TRBV11-2
d_gene: TRBD2
abundance: NA

CDR3nt: TGTGCCAGCAGCTTAGCTAGCGGGGTTGTAGATACGCAGTATTTT
CDR3aa: CASSLASGVVDTQYF
j_gene: TRBJ2-3
v_gene: TRBV7-8
d_gene: TRBD2
abundance: NA

CDR3nt: TGCGCCAGCAGCTTGGTTCCTAGCTCCAATGAGCAGTTCTTC
CDR3aa: CASSLVPSSNEQFF
j_gene: TRBJ2-1
v_gene: TRBV5-1
d_gene: NA
abundance: NA

CDR3nt: TGTGCCAGCAGCAGGCGGCCCACCCAAGAGACCCAGTACTTC
CDR3aa: CASSRRPTQETQYF
j_gene: TRBJ2-5
v_gene: TRBV5-6
d_gene: NA
abundance: NA

CDR3nt: TGTGCCAGCAGCGCGGTTGGACAGGGGGACTTGGCTTTCTTT
CDR3aa: CASSAVGQGDLAFF
j_gene: TRBJ1-1
v_gene: TRBV7-8
d_gene: TRBD1
abundance: NA

CDR3nt: TGTGCCAGCAGCTTTGGGGTAGTAGGGAGCAAAGAGACCCAGTACTTC
CDR3aa: CASSFGVVGSKETQYF
j_gene: TRBJ2-5
v_gene: TRBV5-8
d_gene: NA
abundance: NA

CDR3nt: TGCGCCAGCAGCATAGGGGCCATCAACTCCGGAAACACCATATATTTT
CDR3aa: CASSIGAINSGNTIYF
j_gene: TRBJ1-3
v_gene: TRBV5-1
d_gene: NA
abundance: few

CDR3nt: TGTGCCAGCAGTTTAGAATGGGGTGGAGGCGGGGAGCTGTTTTTT
CDR3aa: CASSLEWGGGGELFF
j_gene: TRBJ2-2
v_gene: TRBV27
d_gene: NA
abundance: once

CDR3nt: TGTGCCAGCAGAGACAAACAGGGCGGGAACACTGAAGCTTTCTTT
CDR3aa: CASRDKQGGNTEAFF
j_gene: TRBJ1-1
v_gene: TRBV2
d_gene: NA
abundance: NA

CDR3nt: TGTGCCAGCAGTCAACGGTGGAATGAGCAGTTCTTC
CDR3aa: CASSQRWNEQFF
j_gene: TRBJ2-1
v_gene: TRBV25-1
d_gene: NA
abundance: NA

CDR3nt: TGCGCCAGCAGCACTCAAACAGGGACTGGAAACACCATATATTTT
CDR3aa: CASSTQTGTGNTIYF
j_gene: TRBJ1-3
v_gene: TRBV5-1
d_gene: NA
abundance: NA

CDR3nt: TGTGCCAGCTCACCACAGACAGGGATTGATAACAATGAGCAGTTCTTC
CDR3aa: CASSPQTGIDNNEQFF
j_gene: TRBJ2-1
v_gene: TRBV18
d_gene: TRBD1
abundance: NA

CDR3nt: TGTGCCAACAGCCCCCCTGAGGGCAGAGACTCTGGAAACACCATATATTTT
CDR3aa: CANSPPEGRDSGNTIYF
j_gene: TRBJ1-3
v_gene: TRBV9
d_gene: NA
abundance: NA

CDR3nt: TGTGCCAGCAGCTTGTTCAGGACTAGCGGGGGGGCAGGGGAGCAGTTCTTC
CDR3aa: CASSLFRTSGGAGEQFF
j_gene: TRBJ2-1
v_gene: TRBV7-6
d_gene: TRBD2
abundance: NA

CDR3nt: TGTGCCAGCAGCGTAGAAGGGACAGTTCAAGAGACCCAGTACTTC
CDR3aa: CASSVEGTVQETQYF
j_gene: TRBJ2-5
v_gene: TRBV9
d_gene: TRBD1
abundance: NA

CDR3nt: TGTGCCAGCAGCTTCAGGGTCCTCTATAATTCACCCCTCCACTTT
CDR3aa: CASSFRVLYNSPLHF
j_gene: TRBJ1-6
v_gene: TRBV7-7
d_gene: NA
abundance: NA

CDR3nt: TGTGCCAGCAGTTTAAACGCGTGGGACACCTACGGCGAGCAGTACTTC
CDR3aa: CASSLNAWDTYGEQYF
j_gene: TRBJ2-7
v_gene: TRBV28
d_gene: NA
abundance: once

CDR3nt: TGTGCCAGCAGCTTAGCGGGGGGTTCTCTCAATCAGCCCCAGCATTTT
CDR3aa: CASSLAGGSLNQPQHF
j_gene: TRBJ1-5
v_gene: TRBV7-9
d_gene: NA
abundance: NA

CDR3nt: TGTGCCAGCAGCCCTCCCCCAGGTTCCTATGGCTACACCTTC
CDR3aa: CASSPPPGSYGYTF
j_gene: TRBJ1-2
v_gene: TRBV9
d_gene: NA
abundance: NA

CDR3nt: TGTGCCAGCAGAGCCTTCGGACAGGGGGGGGATGGGGCCAACGTCCTGACTTTC
CDR3aa: CASRAFGQGGDGANVLTF
j_gene: TRBJ2-6
v_gene: TRBV28
d_gene: TRBD1
abundance: NA

CDR3nt: TGCGCCAGCAGCCACGGGGTGGCACGCGAGCAGTACTTC
CDR3aa: CASSHGVAREQYF
j_gene: TRBJ2-7
v_gene: TRBV5-1
d_gene: NA
abundance: NA

CDR3nt: TGTGCCTGGACCCCAGGTAGCGGGGGCTACAATGAGCAGTTCTTC
CDR3aa: CAWTPGSGGYNEQFF
j_gene: TRBJ2-1
v_gene: TRBV30
d_gene: TRBD2
abundance: NA

CDR3nt: TGCGCCAGCAGCCCGATAGGACAGATGAACACTGAAGCTTTCTTT
CDR3aa: CASSPIGQMNTEAFF
j_gene: TRBJ1-1
v_gene: TRBV5-1
d_gene: NA
abundance: NA

CDR3nt: TGTGCCAGCAGCCCTTCGTGGGGGGATCAGCCCCAGCATTTT
CDR3aa: CASSPSWGDQPQHF
j_gene: TRBJ1-5
v_gene: TRBV6-1
d_gene: NA
abundance: NA

CDR3nt: TGTGCCAGCAGCTTAGTGGCGGGGGCCATACAAGAGACCCAGTACTTC
CDR3aa: CASSLVAGAIQETQYF
j_gene: TRBJ2-5
v_gene: TRBV7-2
d_gene: NA
abundance: NA

CDR3nt: TGCAGCGTTGAACTCCGTGCGACAGGGCAGGGCGTTAATGAGCAGTTCTTC
CDR3aa: CSVELRATGQGVNEQFF
j_gene: TRBJ2-1
v_gene: TRBV29-1
d_gene: TRBD1
abundance: NA

CDR3nt: TGTGCCAGCAGGGACAGGGTGAGCACTGAAGCTTTCTTT
CDR3aa: CASRDRVSTEAFF
j_gene: TRBJ1-1
v_gene: TRBV10-3
d_gene: TRBD1
abundance: NA

CDR3nt: TGTGCCTGGAGGACAGGGGGCGAGTACACTGAAGCTTTCTTT
CDR3aa: CAWRTGGEYTEAFF
j_gene: TRBJ1-1
v_gene: TRBV30
d_gene: TRBD1
abundance: NA

CDR3nt: TGTGCCAGCAGCGGTTGGGAGGGGAGCACAGATACGCAGTATTTT
CDR3aa: CASSGWEGSTDTQYF
j_gene: TRBJ2-3
v_gene: TRBV7-8
d_gene: TRBD2
abundance: few